Listed here are 14 T cell receptor beta chains from one sample, sequenced in a study of tumor-infiltrating lymphocytes in localized non-small cell lung cancer. TCRdb's copy holds only in-frame clones and misses some; the assay was immunoSEQ multiplex PCR. The data contain about 9,200 clones, over 75% of them singletons. Sequenced: uninvolved lung tissue not adjacent to the tumor. These receptor sequences come from a human donor with non-small cell lung cancer.

The rearrangement uses TRBV10-2 and TRBJ2-7; D gene unclear. Germline assignment: CDR1 WSHSY and CDR2 SAAADI. Between the trimmed V and J ends, which lost 7 bases and 8 bases, there was a span of 15 bases. The CDR3 sequence is 12 residues long. The CDR3 protein is CASTNSIPKQYF. CDR3 nucleotide sequence: TGCGCCAGCACCAATAGCATCCCAAAGCAGTACTTC.

V gene TRBV2 combines with J gene TRBJ2-7; 11 bases are a match to TRBD1. V was pared by 6 bases and J by 5 bases, with 6 bases of the junction left unmatched. Germline loops: CDR1 SNHLY, CDR2 FYNNEI. CDR3 size: 14 residues. The CDR3 loop reads CASSRDRGYHEQYF. For the CDR3, the DNA is TGTGCCAGCAGCCGGGACAGGGGGTACCACGAGCAGTACTTC.

The chain couples TRBV5-6 to TRBJ1-3; weak D call: TRBD1 (5 bases). Germline CDR1 SGHDT, CDR2 YYEEEE. The CDR3 totals 15 residues. V shed 5 bases and J shed 3 bases, with 15 bases lying between them. The CDR3 sequence is CASSWGRANGNTIYF. CDR3 sequence (DNA): TGTGCCAGCAGTTGGGGACGGGCAAATGGAAACACCATATATTTT.

The V and J genes are TRBV5-6 and TRBJ2-1; D is unresolved. This CDR3 spans 16 amino acids. The V and J ends lost 1 base and 0 bases respectively, with 11 bases between them. Germline-derived CDR1 and CDR2 are SGHDT and YYEEEE. CDR3: CASSLMQYSSYNEQFF. The CDR3 DNA follows: TGTGCCAGCAGCTTGATGCAGTACAGCTCCTACAATGAGCAGTTCTTC.

This clone was seen more than once but under ten times. V usage is TRBV11-1 and J usage is TRBJ2-1; TRBD1 might be the D (5 bases). Germline loops: CDR1 SGHAT, CDR2 FQDESV (reference sequence). Trimming shortened V by 5 bases and J by 0 bases, and 11 bases separated the two germline ends. The CDR3 runs to 15 residues. DNA of the CDR3: TGTGCCAGCAGCCAAGACAGAAGCTCCTACAATGAGCAGTTCTTC. It is translated as CASSQDRSSYNEQFF.

V usage is TRBV27 and J usage is TRBJ1-2, with TRBD1 identical over 7 bases. With 8 bases clipped from V and 1 base from J, the junction kept 7 bases outside the gene matches. Germline V gene data show CDR1 as MNHEY and CDR2 as SMNVEV (reference sequence). The CDR3 extends over 14 amino acids. CDR3 in amino acids: CASRMGQINYGYTF. The CDR3 DNA is TGTGCCAGCCGCATGGGACAGATTAACTATGGCTACACCTTC.

This clone was seen only a few times. V is TRBV6-1 and J is TRBJ2-7, with D perhaps matching TRBD1 (5 bases). V was pared by 2 bases and J by 6 bases, with 14 bases between. Germline CDR1 reads MNHNS; CDR2 reads SASEGT. This CDR3 spans 14 amino acids. In DNA form, the CDR3 reads TGTGCCAGCAGTGAATGGGGCAGAAGGAGCGAGCAGTACTTC. Amino acid sequence: CASSEWGRRSEQYF.

The chain uses TRBV5-1 and TRBJ1-1, with 8 bases aligning to TRBD1. CDR3 length: 12 residues. Germline V CDR1 and CDR2: SGHRS, YFSETQ. CDR3 in amino acids: CASGQGASEAFF. The CDR3 bases are TGCGCGAGCGGGCAGGGGGCAAGTGAAGCTTTCTTT.

The chain links TRBV6-4 to TRBJ2-3, with a possible D match to TRBD1 (5 bases). V lost 0 bases and J 4 bases, leaving 8 bases between the germline ends. There are 14 residues in the CDR3. The germline gives CDR1 MRHNA, CDR2 SNTAGT. DNA of the CDR3: TGTGCCAGCAGTGACTCGCAGGGTGCAGATACGCAGTATTTT. Translated: CASSDSQGADTQYF.

The rearrangement uses TRBV19 and TRBJ2-1, with TRBD2 matching over 9 bases. CDR3 length equals 16 residues. Losses at the gene ends were 5 bases for V and 3 bases for J; bases not matched to a gene: 8. The germline V gene has CDR1 LNHDA and CDR2 SQIVND (reference sequence). The CDR3 sequence is CASSLGGAGGYNEQFF. CDR3 sequence (DNA): TGTGCCAGTAGTTTAGGAGGAGCGGGAGGCTACAATGAGCAGTTCTTC.

The CDR3 nucleotides read TGTGCCAGCAGCGTAGGTCGGGGAACTAGCACAGATACGCAGTATTTT. Its translation is CASSVGRGTSTDTQYF. The chain recombines TRBV9 with TRBJ2-3; D is perhaps TRBD2 (5 bases). The CDR3 has 16 amino acids. CDR1 is SGDLS and CDR2 is YYNGEE in the germline V gene. The V end was cut by 0 bases, the J end by 0 bases, with 11 bases between.

The chain employs TRBV7-9 and TRBJ1-3; 7 bases align to TRBD1. The CDR3 is made up of 17 amino acids. Germline CDR1 and CDR2: SEHNR and FQNEAQ (reference sequence). Trimming at V came to 6 bases and at J to 0 bases, leaving 11 bases not matched to a gene. The CDR3 loop is CASRPDRLITSGNTIYF. For the CDR3, the DNA is TGTGCCAGCAGACCGGACAGGCTAATCACCTCTGGAAACACCATATATTTT.

The DNA for the CDR3 is TGTGCCAGCAGCGTAACCGGGGCGGAGACCCAGTACTTC. Protein product: CASSVTGAETQYF. The chain joins TRBV9 to TRBJ2-5, with D possibly being TRBD1 or TRBD2 (5 bases each). V was trimmed by 1 base and J by 5 bases, leaving 9 bases between them. Per the germline V gene, CDR1 is SGDLS and CDR2 is YYNGEE. The CDR3 contains 13 residues. The whole variable domain, filled in from reference TRBV9 and TRBJ2-5, reads DSGVTQTPKHLITATGQRVTLRCSPRSGDLSVYWYQQSLDQGLQFLIQYYNGEERAKGNILERFSAQQFPDLHSELNLSSLELGDSALYFCASSVTGAETQYFGPGTRLLVL.

V is TRBV28 and J is TRBJ1-4; the D is unclear. Germline V gene sequence: CDR1 MDHEN, CDR2 SYDVKM. Trimming took off 5 bases at V and 0 bases at J, with 10 bases between the two ends. The length of the CDR3 is 15 residues. DNA for the CDR3: TGTGCCAGCAGTGCCTCCAGGCCAACTAATGAAAAACTGTTTTTT. Its translation: CASSASRPTNEKLFF. Complete variable domain (other parts from reference TRBV28 and TRBJ1-4): DVKVTQSSRYLVKRTGEKVFLECVQDMDHENMFWYRQDPGLGLRLIYFSYDVKMKEKGDIPEGYSVSREKKERFSLILESASTNQTSMYLCASSASRPTNEKLFFGSGTQLSVL.